These 16 T cell receptor beta chains originate from one sample sequenced in a study of blood T cell repertoires in COVID-19. Data came from immunoSEQ multiplex PCR; TCRdb stores just in-frame clones and leaves some out. The data contain around 140,000 clones, 70% to 90% of them seen just once; the ten biggest clones take up more than 1.5%. Sample: peripheral blood. The receptor set was obtained from a woman aged 60-75 years with acute or convalescent COVID-19.

The rearrangement links TRBV7-3 to TRBJ2-3; maybe TRBD1 (6 bases). Germline-derived CDR1 and CDR2 are SGHTA and FQGTGA. The CDR3 covers 15 residues. Deletions cut 5 bases from V and 2 bases from J, with 14 bases between. The CDR3 region is CASSPTTGITDTQYF. The CDR3 nucleotides are TGTGCCAGCAGCCCTACAACAGGGATCACAGATACGCAGTATTTT.

The chain links TRBV4-1 to TRBJ2-4; TRBD1 aligns across 10 bases. The CDR3 has 18 residues. The V and J ends lost 4 bases and 5 bases, in that order; junction bases with no gene match: 14. Germline V gene sequence: CDR1 MGHRA, CDR2 YSYEKL. The CDR3 DNA follows: TGCGCCAGCAGCCCCCGGGGGACAGGGGTCCCAACCGAAAACATTCAGTACTTC. Encoded protein: CASSPRGTGVPTENIQYF.

This clone appeared once. The rearrangement uses TRBV7-9 and TRBJ2-1; D remains unclear. The CDR3 length is 12 residues. Germline CDR1 SEHNR, CDR2 FQNEAQ (reference sequence). Trimming cost V 7 bases and J 8 bases, with 12 bases left between them. CDR3 bases: TGTGCCAGCACCCTTTCCGGGTATGAGCAGTTCTTC. As protein: CASTLSGYEQFF.

The chain links TRBV19 to TRBJ2-3; a weak D match, TRBD2 (5 bases). Germline CDR1 reads LNHDA; CDR2 reads SQIVND (reference sequence). Trimming shortened V by 3 bases and J by 2 bases, and 12 bases separated the two germline ends. This CDR3 is built from 15 residues. The CDR3 region is CASSIGNQVTDTQYF. The CDR3 nucleotides read TGTGCCAGTAGTATCGGGAACCAGGTCACAGATACGCAGTATTTT.

This clone occurred once. The chain combines TRBV14 with TRBJ2-5; 9 bases line up with TRBD1. This CDR3 contains 18 residues. The germline gives CDR1 SGHDN, CDR2 FVKESK. Germline trimming cut 8 bases from V and 4 bases from J; bases unmatched to any gene: 20. This CDR3 is CASLTGSVGQGFRETQYF. CDR3 DNA sequence: TGTGCCAGCCTGACGGGAAGTGTGGGACAGGGCTTTCGAGAGACCCAGTACTTC.

The J gene is TRBJ1-1, the V gene TRBV18, with TRBD1 as a possible D gene (5 bases). Germline CDR1 is KGHSH and CDR2 is LQKENI. The CDR3 length is 15 residues. Trimming left V 4 bases short and J 1 base short, with 13 bases between. DNA for the CDR3: TGTGCCAGCTCACGATCCCAGGGAAGGAACACTGAAGCTTTCTTT. It translates to CASSRSQGRNTEAFF.

V usage is TRBV19 and J usage is TRBJ2-1; 11 bases line up with TRBD2. The CDR3 is made up of 15 amino acids. Trimming cost V 5 bases and J 9 bases; bases outside gene matches: 9. CDR1 and CDR2 from the germline V gene are LNHDA and SQIVND (reference sequence). CDR3 in amino acids: CASSFGTSGSGEQFF. CDR3 DNA sequence: TGTGCCAGTAGTTTCGGGACTAGCGGTTCTGGTGAGCAGTTCTTC.

This chain uses TRBV30 with TRBJ1-2; the match to TRBD1 covers 7 bases. This CDR3 spans 13 amino acids. The junction had 3 bases not matched to a gene; V was cut back by 3 bases and J by 2 bases. Germline loops: CDR1 GTSNPN, CDR2 SVGIG (reference sequence). The CDR3 here is CAWRQGQNYGYTF. CDR3 DNA: TGTGCCTGGAGACAGGGACAGAACTATGGCTACACCTTC.

This clone was seen once. The chain carries TRBV19 and TRBJ1-5; D uncertain. CDR1 is LNHDA and CDR2 is SQIVND in the germline V gene (reference sequence). Trimming pared 1 base from V and 6 bases from J, leaving 10 bases between. The CDR3 consists of 14 residues. CDR3 bases: TGTGCCAGTAGTATAGGCAGTGGCGGTCAGCCCCAGCATTTT. Amino acid sequence: CASSIGSGGQPQHF.

DNA of the CDR3: TGTGCCAGCAGCCCTGGAGGGATTCGGGACACCATATATTTT. Its translation is CASSPGGIRDTIYF. The chain couples TRBV5-5 to TRBJ1-3; no clear D. CDR1 and CDR2 (germline): SGHKS, YYEKEE (reference sequence). V shed 4 bases and J shed 8 bases, with 16 bases lying between them. This CDR3 has 14 residues. The full variable domain, completed using reference TRBV5-5 and TRBJ1-3, is DAGVTQSPTHLIKTRGQQVTLRCSPISGHKSVSWYQQVLGQGPQFIFQYYEKEERGRGNFPDRFSARQFPNYSSELNVNALLLGDSALYLCASSPGGIRDTIYFGEGSWLTVV.

Here the CDR3 DNA reads TGTGCCAGCAGCCCGCAGGGGGCGGGCGGCTATGGCTACACCTTC. Translating it yields CASSPQGAGGYGYTF. This chain uses TRBV7-3 with TRBJ1-2; TRBD1 matches at 8 bases. From germline, CDR1 is SGHTA and CDR2 FQGTGA. Trimming at V came to 5 bases and at J to 4 bases, leaving 9 bases not matched to a gene. The length of the CDR3 is 15 residues.

This clone is a singleton in its sample. The CDR3 region is CASSATSPDTQYF. The CDR3 nucleotides read TGTGCCAGCAGTGCGACTAGCCCCGATACGCAGTATTTT. This chain uses TRBV12-3 or TRBV12-4 with TRBJ2-3, with TRBD2 matching 7 bases. CDR3 length: 13 amino acids. Germline trimming cut 5 bases from V and 6 bases from J; bases unmatched to any gene: 5.

The chain carries TRBV19 and TRBJ1-1, with D unclear. The CDR3 has 13 residues. V was clipped by 4 bases and J by 0 bases, with 6 bases between them. Germline CDR1 LNHDA, CDR2 SQIVND (reference sequence). The CDR3 nucleotides read TGTGCCAGTAGTAGTACAATGAACACTGAAGCTTTCTTT. It encodes CASSSTMNTEAFF.

V gene TRBV7-6 combines with J gene TRBJ1-1, with D tentatively TRBD1 (5 bases). The CDR3 length is 17 residues. CDR1 is SGHVS and CDR2 is FNYEAQ in the germline V gene. Trimming took 1 base from V and 1 from J, leaving 16 bases between them. The CDR3 loop reads CASSLVDQGVSNTEAFF. For the CDR3, the DNA is TGTGCCAGCAGCTTAGTAGATCAAGGGGTTTCGAACACTGAAGCTTTCTTT. The full variable domain, in which reference TRBV7-6 and TRBJ1-1 provide the parts outside the CDR3, is GAGVSQSPRYKVTKRGQDVALRCDPISGHVSLYWYRQALGQGPEFLTYFNYEAQQDKSGLPNDRFSAERPEGSISTLTIQRTEQRDSAMYRCASSLVDQGVSNTEAFFGQGTRLTVV.

The chain is built from TRBV5-4 and TRBJ1-3; the D gene is possibly TRBD1 (6 bases). V was shortened by 1 base and J by 4 bases, with 15 bases between the two germline ends. The CDR3 covers 16 residues. In germline, CDR1 is SGHNT, CDR2 YYREEE (reference sequence). CDR3 sequence: CASSLQTGTTGNTIYF. CDR3 nucleotide sequence: TGTGCCAGCAGCTTGCAAACCGGGACAACAGGAAACACCATATATTTT.

This chain joins TRBV18 and TRBJ1-2; D is unclear. The CDR3 covers 14 residues. The germline CDR1 and CDR2 sequences are KGHSH and LQKENI. V lost 4 bases and J 3 bases, leaving 12 bases between the germline ends. CDR3 coding DNA: TGTGCCAGCTCACTGGCGGGGAGAGACTATGGCTACACCTTC. Translated, it gives CASSLAGRDYGYTF.